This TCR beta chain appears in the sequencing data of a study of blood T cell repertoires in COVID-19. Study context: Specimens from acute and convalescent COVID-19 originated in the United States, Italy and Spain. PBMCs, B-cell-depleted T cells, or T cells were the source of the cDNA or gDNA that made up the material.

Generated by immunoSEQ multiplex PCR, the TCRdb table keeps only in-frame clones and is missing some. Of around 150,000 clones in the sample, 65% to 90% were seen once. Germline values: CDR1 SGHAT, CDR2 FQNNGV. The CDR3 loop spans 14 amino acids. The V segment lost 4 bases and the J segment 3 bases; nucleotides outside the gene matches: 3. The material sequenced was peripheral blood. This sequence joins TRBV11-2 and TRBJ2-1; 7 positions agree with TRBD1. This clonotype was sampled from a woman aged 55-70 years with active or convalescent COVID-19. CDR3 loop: CASSSNRGYNEQFF. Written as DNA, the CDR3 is TGTGCCAGCAGCTCAAACAGGGGCTACAATGAGCAGTTCTTC.